The present T cell receptor beta chain was sequenced within a study of cytomegalovirus exposure and HLA in healthy donors. Study as a whole: In terms of ancestry, the Caucasian-associated cluster contained roughly 80% of the 300 to 400 genotyped donors. Broader study findings: In a later analysis, TCR beta V- and J-gene trimming was associated with a missense DCLRE1C variant. A few CMV-associated chains proved CMV antigen-specific in vitro.

PCR employed 60 Vbeta and 13 Jbeta primers. Profiling relied on immunoSEQ multiplex PCR, and the TCRdb table lists in-frame clones only, not all of them. Among 100,000 to 120,000 clones listed, 83% were seen once. CDR1 is SQVTM, CDR2 ANQGSEA, per germline. The length of the CDR3 is 14 residues. Deletions cut 7 bases from V and 1 base from J, with 16 bases between. Every donor was a healthy person donating bone marrow. Concerning this clone itself: What it binds is not known. The same CDR3 also results from other DNA sequences found in this sample.

The TCR comes from a man younger than 35 in good health and CMV-seronegative. This rearrangement joins TRBV29-1 to TRBJ2-5; the D gene is possibly TRBD2 (6 bases). The material sequenced was PBMCs. The CDR3 DNA follows: TGCAGCGGGAGGGCTAGTGGGGCCCAAGAGACCCAGTACTTC. Translation: CSGRASGAQETQYF.